Shown below are 27 T cell receptor beta chains from a single sample sequenced in a study of graft-versus-host responses after intestinal transplantation. Using immunoSEQ multiplex PCR, the repertoire was profiled, and TCRdb retains in-frame clones only, with some absent. The profile shows 5,000 to 7,000 clones, 22% of them singletons. Sequences were derived from alloreactive CD4+ T cells from a mixed lymphocyte reaction culture, sampled before transplantation. Noted subset: CFSE-low proliferating T cells sorted from roughly six-day pre-transplant mixed lymphocyte reaction (GvH or HvG direction). Receptor source: a human patient who was an organ donor for intestinal transplantation.

This clone has only a few counts. The chain combines TRBV7-2 with TRBJ2-3, with D hard to call. The CDR3 has 13 amino acids. Trimming removed 5 bases from V and 3 bases from J, with 9 bases in between. From germline, CDR1 is SGHTA and CDR2 FQGNSA. The CDR3 spells CASSDLGTDTQYF. CDR3 DNA sequence: TGTGCCAGCAGCGACCTAGGGACAGATACGCAGTATTTT.

The rearrangement joins TRBV10-3 to TRBJ2-3, with 10 positions matching TRBD2. Trimming cost V 0 bases and J 7 bases; bases outside gene matches: 10. CDR3 size: 17 residues. Per the germline V gene, CDR1 is ENHRY and CDR2 is SYGVKD. CDR3 amino acids: CAISESRASGGWNTQYF. Written as DNA, the CDR3 is TGTGCCATCAGTGAGTCGAGAGCTAGCGGGGGTTGGAATACGCAGTATTTT.

This clone has a handful of counts. The chain uses TRBV19 and TRBJ2-4; D not resolved. Germline V gene data show CDR1 as LNHDA and CDR2 as SQIVND (reference sequence). The CDR3 is 14 residues long. Trimming took 4 bases from V and 0 from J, leaving 7 bases between them. Here the CDR3 reads CASSRPLAKNIQYF. The CDR3 coding sequence is TGTGCCAGTAGTAGGCCCCTAGCCAAAAACATTCAGTACTTC. The full variable domain, completed using reference TRBV19 and TRBJ2-4, is DGGITQSPKYLFRKEGQNVTLSCEQNLNHDAMYWYRQDPGQGLRLIYYSQIVNDFQKGDIAEGYSVSREKKESFPLTVTSAQKNPTAFYLCASSRPLAKNIQYFGAGTRLSVL.

This clone was detected a few times. The rearrangement uses TRBV11-3 and TRBJ2-5; 9 bases align to TRBD2. V was pared by 3 bases and J by 5 bases, with 10 bases of the junction left unmatched. Germline V gives CDR1 SGHNT, CDR2 YENEEA. The CDR3 length is 16 residues. CDR3 protein: CASSFLAGRVVETQYF. The CDR3 DNA sequence: TGTGCCAGCAGCTTCCTAGCGGGGAGGGTAGTCGAGACCCAGTACTTC.

This clone turned up a few times. The genes are TRBV6-1 and TRBJ2-1; D possibly corresponds to TRBD1 (5 bases). Germline CDR1 and CDR2: MNHNS and SASEGT. The ends were cut back, 7 bases at V and 0 bases at J, with 13 bases in the middle. The CDR3 has 15 amino acids. The CDR3 coding sequence is TGTGCCAGCATTAAACAGGCGAGCTCCTACAATGAGCAGTTCTTC. It translates to CASIKQASSYNEQFF.

The chain recombines TRBV7-3 with TRBJ2-5, with unresolved D. Germline CDR1 and CDR2: SGHTA and FQGTGA. The CDR3 runs to 16 residues. The V and J ends lost 2 bases and 5 bases respectively, with 18 bases between them. The CDR3 region is CASSLPTLVSSETQYF. The DNA of the CDR3 is TGTGCCAGCAGCTTACCGACTTTAGTGTCGTCGGAGACCCAGTACTTC.

This clone was counted between two and nine times. This chain uses TRBV29-1 with TRBJ2-3; tentatively, D is TRBD1 (5 bases). Trimming stripped 6 bases from V and 3 bases from J, with 10 bases between. The CDR3 has 12 amino acids. From germline, CDR1 is SQVTM and CDR2 ANQGSEA. CDR3 coding DNA: TGCAGCGTGGATCGACAGACAGATACGCAGTATTTT. This codes for CSVDRQTDTQYF.

This clone has only a few counts. The rearrangement links TRBV4-1 to TRBJ2-3; TRBD2 matches at 9 bases. CDR3 length: 17 amino acids. J lost 2 bases, V lost 0 bases, and 6 bases had no gene match. Germline CDR1 MGHRA, CDR2 YSYEKL. CDR3 in DNA: TGCGCCAGCAGCCAAGAGGCTAGCGGGGCCTCCACAGATACGCAGTATTTT. Its translation is CASSQEASGASTDTQYF.

This clone was detected once. V gene TRBV7-2 combines with J gene TRBJ1-6; the D is unclear. V was cut by 1 base and J by 7 bases, with 5 bases left in between. The V gene's germline CDR1 is SGHTA and CDR2 FQGNSA. The CDR3 runs to 13 residues. CDR3 protein: CASSLVENSPLHF. The CDR3 DNA is TGTGCCAGCAGCTTAGTGGAGAATTCACCCCTCCACTTT. The full variable domain, completed using reference TRBV7-2 and TRBJ1-6, is GAGVSQSPSNKVTEKGKDVELRCDPISGHTALYWYRQSLGQGLEFLIYFQGNSAPDKSGLPSDRFSAERTGGSVSTLTIQRTQQEDSAVYLCASSLVENSPLHFGNGTRLTVT.

This clone is medium-sized by share. This chain uses TRBV4-2 with TRBJ1-1; no firm D call. V gave up 7 bases and J gave up 1 base, with 10 bases separating them. The CDR3 has 13 amino acids. Germline CDR1 reads LGHNA; CDR2 reads YNFKEQ. DNA of the CDR3: TGTGCCAGCACCGCAGACGGGAACACTGAAGCTTTCTTT. It codes for CASTADGNTEAFF.

The chain carries TRBV11-2 and TRBJ2-7; weak D call: TRBD1 (6 bases). The V gene's germline CDR1 is SGHAT and CDR2 FQNNGV. Trimming took off 5 bases at V and 0 bases at J, with 8 bases between the two ends. The CDR3 is 13 residues long. This CDR3 reads CASSPGASYEQYF. CDR3 coding DNA: TGTGCCAGCAGCCCAGGGGCCTCCTACGAGCAGTACTTC. Complete variable domain (other parts from reference TRBV11-2 and TRBJ2-7): EAGVAQSPRYKIIEKRQSVAFWCNPISGHATLYWYQQILGQGPKLLIQFQNNGVVDDSQLPKDRFSAERLKGVDSTLKIQPAKLEDSAVYLCASSPGASYEQYFGPGTRLTVT.

As to this clone: The same CDR3 arises from other DNA sequences in this sample as well. This chain connects TRBV5-1 to TRBJ2-1; TRBD2 matches 13 bases. The trim removed 1 base at V and 9 bases at J, leaving 4 bases unmatched. Looked up from germline, CDR1 is SGHRS and CDR2 is YFSETQ. The CDR3 spans 15 residues. The CDR3 DNA is TGCGCCAGCAGCTTGTTACTAGCGGGGGGGGGTGAGCAGTTCTTC. It encodes CASSLLLAGGGEQFF. Full variable domain (remainder filled in from reference TRBV5-1 and TRBJ2-1): KAGVTQTPRYLIKTRGQQVTLSCSPISGHRSVSWYQQTPGQGLQFLFEYFSETQRNKGNFPGRFSGRQFSNSRSEMNVSTLELGDSALYLCASSLLLAGGGEQFFGPGTRLTVL.

The genes are TRBV7-5 and TRBJ1-2. TRBV7-5 is a recognized pseudogene. CDR3 length: 14 residues. The CDR3 nucleotides read TGTGCCAGCAGCCGATCCGGCGGGGACTATGGCTACACCTTC. It is translated as CASSRSGGDYGYTF.

Within the sample, this clone is medium-sized. The chain combines TRBV18 with TRBJ1-1, with no clear D. Germline lookup yields CDR1 KGHSH and CDR2 LQKENI. V was cut by 4 bases and J by 5 bases, with 11 bases left in between. This CDR3 contains 13 residues. The CDR3 is CASSRGLGTEAFF. The CDR3 region has the DNA TGTGCCAGCTCACGAGGGTTGGGGACTGAAGCTTTCTTT.

This clone was seen only a few times. Germline and junction disagree at one end, which may indicate a read error. The chain links TRBV7-2 to TRBJ2-7, with 8 positions matching TRBD2. CDR1 is SGHTA, CDR2 FQGNSA, per germline. This CDR3 spans 15 amino acids. The CDR3 bases are TGTGCCAGCAGCCTAGCCGGGGGAGGCCTCGGGGGGGGCTACTTC. As protein: CASSLAGGGLGGGYF. The whole variable domain, filled in from reference TRBV7-2 and TRBJ2-7, reads GAGVSQSPSNKVTEKGKDVELRCDPISGHTALYWYRQSLGQGLEFLIYFQGNSAPDKSGLPSDRFSAERTGGSVSTLTIQRTQQEDSAVYLCASSLAGGGLGGGYFGPGTRLTVT.

This chain uses TRBV4-1 with TRBJ2-7, with D maybe TRBD2 (7 bases). V dropped 0 bases and J dropped 2 bases, with 14 bases sitting between them. Germline assignment: CDR1 MGHRA and CDR2 YSYEKL. The length of the CDR3 is 16 residues. Here the CDR3 reads CASSQDGGGSAYEQYF. In DNA, the CDR3 is TGCGCCAGCAGCCAAGATGGGGGGGGCAGCGCCTACGAGCAGTACTTC.

The rearrangement links TRBV4-3 to TRBJ1-2, with a tentative D call TRBD1 (6 bases). Trimming left V 3 bases short and J 0 bases short, with 11 bases between. CDR1 and CDR2 (germline): LGHNA, YSLEER. The CDR3 loop spans 15 amino acids. The CDR3 coding sequence is TGCGCCAGCAGCCACGACAGGCGAGCTAACTATGGCTACACCTTC. This gives the protein CASSHDRRANYGYTF.

V usage is TRBV9 and J usage is TRBJ1-2; no clear D. The CDR3 runs 15 residues. V lost 3 bases and J lost 0, with 12 bases in between. Germline V CDR1 and CDR2: SGDLS, YYNGEE. DNA of the CDR3: TGTGCCAGCAGCGCGTCCGCGACACCTAACTATGGCTACACCTTC. Protein: CASSASATPNYGYTF.

This clone was counted a single time. A read error may account for a junction end that differs from germline. This rearrangement joins TRBV6-5 to TRBJ2-5; D unresolved. The V gene's germline CDR1 is MNHEY and CDR2 SVGAGI. The CDR3 runs to 12 residues. For the CDR3, the DNA is TGTGCCATCAGTGAGACCCGGGAGACCCAGTACTTC. Translated, it gives CAISETRETQYF.

The chain couples TRBV7-2 to TRBJ1-2, with D uncertain. The CDR3 has 13 residues. CDR1 is SGHTA, CDR2 FQGNSA, per germline. V was clipped by 4 bases and J by 2 bases, with 8 bases between them. The CDR3 protein is CASSSGLNYGYTF. The CDR3 nucleotides are TGTGCCAGCAGCTCTGGACTCAACTATGGCTACACCTTC.

This chain connects TRBV2 to TRBJ2-7; 8 bases match TRBD1. CDR3 size: 13 residues. CDR1 and CDR2 (germline): SNHLY, FYNNEI. Trimming took 7 bases from V and 7 from J; bases not matched to a gene: 9. The CDR3 DNA follows: TGTGCCAGCATTGGTCAGGGGGCAGGGGAGCAGTACTTC. Its protein product is CASIGQGAGEQYF.

This chain connects TRBV29-1 to TRBJ2-2; TRBD1 or TRBD2 may be the D gene (5 bases each). The CDR3 covers 15 residues. Between the trimmed V and J ends, which lost 4 bases and 0 bases, there was a span of 12 bases. The V gene's germline CDR1 is SQVTM and CDR2 ANQGSEA. This CDR3 is CSVGGSYANTGELFF. CDR3 bases: TGCAGCGTTGGGGGGAGTTACGCGAACACCGGGGAGCTGTTTTTT.

In the case of this clone: A much more abundant neighbour one base away suggests this may be a read error. V and J are TRBV27 and TRBJ2-3, with 9 bases that match TRBD2. The CDR3 covers 14 residues. Germline V gives CDR1 MNHEY, CDR2 SMNVEV (reference sequence). CDR3 loop: CASSLGLATGTQYF. DNA for the CDR3: TGTGCCAGCAGTCTGGGACTAGCCACAGGTACGCAGTATTTT.

This rearrangement joins TRBV11-2 to TRBJ1-3; no reliable D call. Between the trimmed V and J ends, which lost 1 base and 0 bases, there was a span of 4 bases. Looked up from germline, CDR1 is SGHAT and CDR2 is FQNNGV. This CDR3 region has 14 residues. CDR3: CASSLGVSGNTIYF. The DNA of the CDR3 is TGTGCCAGCAGCTTAGGGGTCTCTGGAAACACCATATATTTT.

This sequence joins TRBV10-2 and TRBJ1-1; tentative D call: TRBD1 (5 bases). Germline CDR1 reads WSHSY; CDR2 reads SAAADI. Trimming cost V 11 bases and J 0 bases, with 16 bases left between them. CDR3 length: 14 amino acids. The CDR3 spells CAAWGSLMNTEAFF. CDR3 bases: TGCGCCGCGTGGGGGTCGCTTATGAACACTGAAGCTTTCTTT.

CDR3 DNA sequence: TGTGCCAGCAGCTTCCGGGGCCTGGACTATGGCTACACCTTC. It specifies CASSFRGLDYGYTF. The rearrangement links TRBV7-9 to TRBJ1-2, with D maybe TRBD1 (5 bases). CDR1 SEHNR and CDR2 FQNEAQ come from the germline V gene (reference sequence). This CDR3 contains 14 residues. The V and J ends lost 3 bases and 3 bases respectively, with 11 bases between them.

The chain joins TRBV5-1 to TRBJ1-1, with D maybe TRBD1 (6 bases). V gave up 5 bases and J gave up 10 bases, with 18 bases separating them. The length of the CDR3 is 13 residues. Germline CDR1 and CDR2: SGHRS and YFSETQ. This CDR3 reads CASRWDNGLGAFF. The CDR3 DNA sequence: TGCGCCAGCAGATGGGACAATGGGCTGGGAGCTTTCTTT. Looking up the rest from reference TRBV5-1 and TRBJ1-1 gives the full variable domain: KAGVTQTPRYLIKTRGQQVTLSCSPISGHRSVSWYQQTPGQGLQFLFEYFSETQRNKGNFPGRFSGRQFSNSRSEMNVSTLELGDSALYLCASRWDNGLGAFFGQGTRLTVV.